This entry concerns a single T cell receptor beta chain. This clone has only a few counts. One end of the junction is discordant with germline, which a read error may explain. This specimen comes from a study of blood T cell repertoires in acute mononucleosis (dated by TCRdb to the early 2020s). Notes on the research overall: Convalescent samples were collected 5 to 8 months after the acute presentation, representing the memory response. A mean blood EBV load of approximately 3.8 log10 genome copies per million B cells was observed during acute infection, and a mean blood EBV load of around 2.6 was observed at convalescence.

What the study reported, not specific to this receptor: Just roughly 9% of the unique acute clonotypes remained in convalescence, but these persisting clonotypes accounted for most of the response, and new, diverse de novo clonotypes seemingly replaced the other acute clonotypes. For BRLF1 (YVL-BR), a dominant role in TCR repertoire selection was played by TCRalpha CDR3 motifs, whereas only a minimal role was played by TCRbeta. With only a few donors in the cohort, group averages were based on very few individuals. Because only a fraction of each donor's blood was analyzed, sampling error might partly explain the low overlap between acute and convalescent clonotypes.

Total RNA from at least 8,000 sorted tetramer+ CD8 T cells was reverse transcribed into cDNA for TCR profiling. CDR3 regions were PCR-amplified with primers annealing to V and J regions, and unique molecular identifiers were added to track templates. The immunoSEQ platform, including its sequencing and error-correction standards, was used to profile TCRalpha and TCRbeta chains. The paper's data handling went like this. Clonal copy numbers were corrected for sequencing and PCR errors, and CDR3s were defined according to IMGT conventions. Analysis was restricted to productive rearrangements and was performed with immunoSEQ Analyzer versions 2.0 and 3.0, and gene-pairing frequencies were further processed in Microsoft Excel. V-J pairings were visualized as Circos plots, and CDR3 motifs were found with MEME plus a custom motifSearch program. The probability of generation of TCR sequences was calculated using the OLGA algorithm. Clonotypes found at both visits were termed persistent, clonotypes found only in the acute phase were termed nonpersistent, and clonotypes found only at convalescence were termed de novo. Any amino acid clonotype used by more than one donor was defined as a public TCR. TCRdb took over this immuneACCESS table, retaining in-frame rearrangements with V and J assigned. Such tables are incomplete; in checked studies, under half of the missing clones stem from an unresolved V gene, and the remainder is unexplained. The DNA gave D and trimming, while V, J and clone size come from that table. This sample comprises about 1,500 clones, around 27% of them detected only once. The ten largest clones capture 30% to 35% of the sample.

What the time point label conveys for this sample: convalescence about 6 months (5-8 months) after acute presentation (visit 7). Over primary infection, the study followed CD8 T cell responses to two immunodominant EBV epitopes: BRLF1 109 (YVL-BR) and BMLF1 280 (GLC-BM). A positive serum heterophile antibody test together with EBV viral capsid antigen-specific IgM pointed to primary EBV infection. Total CD8 T cells were first enriched from PBMCs by magnetic positive selection (MACS). A FACSAria III was used to sort live CD3+ CD8+ tetramer+ cells to over 90% purity. Cell sorting used a PE-conjugated tetramer carrying the BRLF1 109-117 peptide. At both acute infection and convalescence, EBV epitope-specific CD8 T cells were tetramer-sorted, and the TCR repertoires of those cells were deep-sequenced directly ex vivo. Donors were three people aged about 18 to 29 with clinical acute infectious mononucleosis and laboratory evidence of primary EBV infection. Heparinized peripheral blood was collected when donors presented clinically with mononucleosis symptoms and again about 6 months afterward. Ficoll-Paque density gradient centrifugation was used to isolate PBMCs.

The CDR1 and CDR2 encoded by the germline V gene are MDHEN and SYDVKM. Taken from cysteine to phenylalanine, the CDR3 has 14 residues. The kept DNA is CDR3 alone, 42 bases in frame from the first base. This sequence was found in a woman under 30 with infectious mononucleosis caused by EBV. In this chain, TRBV28 is recombined with TRBJ2-1, and perhaps TRBD2 as D gene, on 5 matching bases. Material: EBV YVL epitope tetramer+ CD8+ T cells sorted from PBMCs, obtained during convalescence from infectious mononucleosis. The sample's cell subset or site label, decoded: CD8 T cells binding a tetramer with EBV BRLF1 109-117 peptide (YVL-BR). In nucleotide form, the sequence is TGTGCCAGCAGCTTATCGGGGTATATCAATGAGCAGTTCTTC. Its protein is CASSLSGYINEQFF.